These 7 T cell receptor beta chains share one sample of origin, sequenced in a study of blood T cells in healthy people across ages. A second PCR of roughly 6 to 12 cycles used a sample-barcoded 5' primer and a J-beta primer mix. TCRdb re-derived calls from the 5' RACE reads in MiXCR, one entry per CDR3 protein. Among 650,000 to 800,000 distinct CDR3 sequences listed, around 43% were seen once. The specimen was blood. Receptors originate from a man aged 60 to 75 in good health.

The chain combines TRBV20-1 with TRBJ1-5; D remains ambiguous. The germline CDR1 and CDR2 sequences are DFQATT and SNEGSKA (reference sequence). The CDR3 contains 15 residues. V dropped 2 bases and J dropped 2 bases, with 13 bases sitting between them. CDR3: CSARSFSHGNQPQHF. As DNA, the CDR3 is TGCAGTGCTAGATCCTTCAGCCATGGCAATCAGCCCCAGCATTTT.

This clonotype was seen just once. This chain uses TRBV18 with TRBJ2-7, with 7 positions matching TRBD1. The CDR3 runs to 15 residues. The germline V gene encodes CDR1 KGHSH and CDR2 LQKENI. V gave up 2 bases and J gave up 2 bases; unmatched junction bases: 6. CDR3 sequence (DNA): TGTGCCAGCTCACCATTCGAGGGACAGACCTACGAGCAGTACTTC. Its translation is CASSPFEGQTYEQYF.

The chain links TRBV5-1 to TRBJ2-7; no reliable D call. The germline gives CDR1 SGHRS, CDR2 YFSETQ. Trimming removed 9 bases at V and 0 bases at J, with 19 bases between. CDR3 size: 15 residues. Written as DNA, the CDR3 is TGCGCCACCAGACCCTCCACAGCGAGCTCCTACGAGCAGTACTTC. As protein: CATRPSTASSYEQYF.

The chain couples TRBV6-2 or TRBV6-3 to TRBJ2-5; D is unresolved. Per germline, CDR1 MNHEY and CDR2 SVGEGT. The CDR3 runs 13 residues. Trimming took off 2 bases at V and 2 bases at J, with 6 bases between the two ends. CDR3 DNA sequence: TGTGCCAGCAGTTACGGCAGACAAGAGACCCAGTACTTC. Protein sequence: CASSYGRQETQYF.

The gene calls are TRBV5-1 and TRBJ1-1; unclear D gene. V was cut by 4 bases and J by 7 bases, with 17 bases left in between. CDR1 and CDR2 from the germline V gene are SGHRS and YFSETQ. The length of the CDR3 is 14 residues. The CDR3 protein is CASSRLEGGLEAFF. CDR3 DNA sequence: TGCGCCAGCAGCCGTCTGGAGGGTGGGCTTGAAGCTTTCTTT.

This clonotype was observed a few times. The gene calls are TRBV10-3 and TRBJ2-1; 10 bases fit TRBD2. With V trimmed by 0 bases and J by 7 bases, 6 bases remained unmatched. The CDR3 length is 16 residues. The germline gives CDR1 ENHRY, CDR2 SYGVKD. The CDR3 nucleotides are TGTGCCATCAGTGAGTCGATAGCGGGGGGACGGAATGAGCAGTTCTTC. It specifies CAISESIAGGRNEQFF.

V is TRBV7-6 and J is TRBJ2-4; D is ambiguous. The J call may not be correct, given that the DNA end is closer to TRBJ2-7. The CDR3 is made up of 12 amino acids. Germline V CDR1 and CDR2: SGHVS, FNYEAQ. The DNA for the CDR3 is TGTGCCAGCAGCGACGACATCTACGAGCAGTACTTC. Its translation: CASSDDIYEQYF.